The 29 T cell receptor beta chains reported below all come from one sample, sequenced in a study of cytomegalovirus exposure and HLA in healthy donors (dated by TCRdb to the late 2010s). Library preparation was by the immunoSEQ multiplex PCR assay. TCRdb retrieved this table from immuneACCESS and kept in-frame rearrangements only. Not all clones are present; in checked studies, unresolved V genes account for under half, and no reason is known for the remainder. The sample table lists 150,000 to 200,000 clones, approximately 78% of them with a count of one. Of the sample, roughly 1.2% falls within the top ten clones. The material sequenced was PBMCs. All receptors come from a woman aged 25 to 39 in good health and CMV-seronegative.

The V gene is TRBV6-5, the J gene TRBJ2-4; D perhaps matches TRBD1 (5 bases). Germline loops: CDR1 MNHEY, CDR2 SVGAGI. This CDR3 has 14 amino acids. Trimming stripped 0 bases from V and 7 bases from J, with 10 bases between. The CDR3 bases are TGTGCCAGCAGTTACTCGCGTCAGGGCAACATTCAGTACTTC. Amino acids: CASSYSRQGNIQYF.

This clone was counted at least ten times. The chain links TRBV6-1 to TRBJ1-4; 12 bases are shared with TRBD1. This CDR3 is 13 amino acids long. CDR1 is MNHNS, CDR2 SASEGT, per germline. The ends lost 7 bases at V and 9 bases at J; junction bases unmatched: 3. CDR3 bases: TGTGCCAGCAATCGGGACAGGGGGCAAAAACTGTTTTTT. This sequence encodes CASNRDRGQKLFF.

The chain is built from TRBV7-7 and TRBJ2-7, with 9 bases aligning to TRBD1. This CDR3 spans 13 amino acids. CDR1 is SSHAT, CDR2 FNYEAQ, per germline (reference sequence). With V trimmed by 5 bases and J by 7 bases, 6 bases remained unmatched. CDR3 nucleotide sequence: TGTGCCAGCAGCGTGGACAGGGGCGGGGAGCAGTACTTC. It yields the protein CASSVDRGGEQYF.

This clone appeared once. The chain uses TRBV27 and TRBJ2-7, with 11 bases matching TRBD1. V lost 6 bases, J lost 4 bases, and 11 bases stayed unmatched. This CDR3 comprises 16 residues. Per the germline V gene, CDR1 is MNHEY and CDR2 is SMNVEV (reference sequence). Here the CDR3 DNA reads TGTGCCAGCAGCCCCCTCCGGGACAGGGGGTCTTACGAGCAGTACTTC. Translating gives CASSPLRDRGSYEQYF.

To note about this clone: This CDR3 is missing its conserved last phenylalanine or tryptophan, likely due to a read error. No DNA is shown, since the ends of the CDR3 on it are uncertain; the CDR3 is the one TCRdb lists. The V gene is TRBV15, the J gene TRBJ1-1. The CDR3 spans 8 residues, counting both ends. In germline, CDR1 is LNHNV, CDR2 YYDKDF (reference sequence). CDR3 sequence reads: CATSSGGL.

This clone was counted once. In DNA, the CDR3 is TGTGCCAGCGCTACCGCCGGGGCTAGCGATGAGCAGTTCTTC. It specifies CASATAGASDEQFF. The J gene is TRBJ2-1, the V gene TRBV5-6; maybe TRBD2 (6 bases). The germline V gene has CDR1 SGHDT and CDR2 YYEEEE. Between the trimmed V and J ends, which lost 7 bases and 8 bases, there was a span of 19 bases. The CDR3 is 14 residues long.

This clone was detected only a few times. CDR3 region: CASSATRVGTEAFF. CDR3 DNA sequence: TGTGCCAGCAGTGCAACCAGGGTCGGCACTGAAGCTTTCTTT. This sequence joins TRBV27 and TRBJ1-1; TRBD1 might be the D (5 bases). Germline values: CDR1 MNHEY, CDR2 SMNVEV (reference sequence). The CDR3 loop spans 14 amino acids. V gave up 5 bases and J gave up 4 bases, with 14 bases separating them.

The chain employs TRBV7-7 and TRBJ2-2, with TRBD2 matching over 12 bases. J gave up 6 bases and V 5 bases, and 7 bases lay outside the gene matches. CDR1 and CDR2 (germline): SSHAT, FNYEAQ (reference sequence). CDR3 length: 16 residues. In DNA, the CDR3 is TGTGCCAGCAGCCCTCGCCCTAGCGGGAGGGCCGGGGAGCTGTTTTTT. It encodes CASSPRPSGRAGELFF. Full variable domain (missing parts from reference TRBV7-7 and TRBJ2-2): GAGVSQSPRYKVTKRGQDVTLRCDPISSHATLYWYQQALGQGPEFLTYFNYEAQPDKSGLPSDRFSAERPEGSISTLTIQRTEQRDSAMYRCASSPRPSGRAGELFFGEGSRLTVL.

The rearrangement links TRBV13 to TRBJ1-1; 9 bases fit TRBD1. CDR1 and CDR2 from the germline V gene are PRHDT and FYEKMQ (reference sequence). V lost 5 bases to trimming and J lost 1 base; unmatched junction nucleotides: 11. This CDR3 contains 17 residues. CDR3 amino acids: CASSGDLRDRANTEAFF. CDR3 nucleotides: TGTGCCAGCAGCGGGGACCTGAGGGACAGGGCGAACACTGAAGCTTTCTTT.

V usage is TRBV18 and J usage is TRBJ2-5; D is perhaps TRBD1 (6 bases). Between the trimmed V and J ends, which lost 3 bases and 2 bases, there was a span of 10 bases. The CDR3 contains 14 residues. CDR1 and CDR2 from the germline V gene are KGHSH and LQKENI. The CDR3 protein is CASSPGTLQETQYF. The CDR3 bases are TGTGCCAGCTCACCCGGGACACTGCAAGAGACCCAGTACTTC.

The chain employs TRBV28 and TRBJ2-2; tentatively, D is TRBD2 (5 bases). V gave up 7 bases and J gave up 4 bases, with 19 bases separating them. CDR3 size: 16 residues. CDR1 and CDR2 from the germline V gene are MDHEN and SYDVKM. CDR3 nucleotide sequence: TGTGCCAGCATCCCTTCCGTCGGTCGGGGCACCGGGGAGCTGTTTTTT. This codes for CASIPSVGRGTGELFF.

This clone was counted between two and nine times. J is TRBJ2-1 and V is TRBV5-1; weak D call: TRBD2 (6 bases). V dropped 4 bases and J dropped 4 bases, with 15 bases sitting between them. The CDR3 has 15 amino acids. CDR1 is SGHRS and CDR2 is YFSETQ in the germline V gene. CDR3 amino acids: CASSPASAFYNEQFF. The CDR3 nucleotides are TGCGCCAGCAGCCCGGCTAGCGCATTTTACAATGAGCAGTTCTTC. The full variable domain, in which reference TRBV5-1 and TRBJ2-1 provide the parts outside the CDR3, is KAGVTQTPRYLIKTRGQQVTLSCSPISGHRSVSWYQQTPGQGLQFLFEYFSETQRNKGNFPGRFSGRQFSNSRSEMNVSTLELGDSALYLCASSPASAFYNEQFFGPGTRLTVL.

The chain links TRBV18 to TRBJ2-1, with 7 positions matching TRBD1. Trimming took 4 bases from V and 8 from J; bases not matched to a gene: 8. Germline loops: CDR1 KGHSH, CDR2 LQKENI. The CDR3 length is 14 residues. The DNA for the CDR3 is TGTGCCAGCTCACAGAACAGGGGCCGGGATGAGCAGTTCTTC. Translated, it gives CASSQNRGRDEQFF.

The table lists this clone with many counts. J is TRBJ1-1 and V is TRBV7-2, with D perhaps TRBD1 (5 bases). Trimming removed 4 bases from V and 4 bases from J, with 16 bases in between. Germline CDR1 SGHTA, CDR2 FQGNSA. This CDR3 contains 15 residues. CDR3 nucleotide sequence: TGTGCCAGCAGCTCTAATGTCTTGGGGGGCACTGAAGCTTTCTTT. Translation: CASSSNVLGGTEAFF.

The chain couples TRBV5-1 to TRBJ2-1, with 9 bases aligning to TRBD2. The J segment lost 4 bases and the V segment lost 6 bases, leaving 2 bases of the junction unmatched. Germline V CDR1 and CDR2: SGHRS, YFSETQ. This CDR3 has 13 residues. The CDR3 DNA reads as TGCGCCAGCACTAGCGGGGATTACAATGAGCAGTTCTTC. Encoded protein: CASTSGDYNEQFF. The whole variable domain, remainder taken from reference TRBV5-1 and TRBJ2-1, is KAGVTQTPRYLIKTRGQQVTLSCSPISGHRSVSWYQQTPGQGLQFLFEYFSETQRNKGNFPGRFSGRQFSNSRSEMNVSTLELGDSALYLCASTSGDYNEQFFGPGTRLTVL.

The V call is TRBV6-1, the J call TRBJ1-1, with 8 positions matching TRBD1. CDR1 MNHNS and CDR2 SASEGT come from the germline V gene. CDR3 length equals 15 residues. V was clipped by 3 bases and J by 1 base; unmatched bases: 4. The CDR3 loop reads CASSDLGQGNTEAFF. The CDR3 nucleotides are TGTGCCAGCAGTGACCTCGGACAGGGGAACACTGAAGCTTTCTTT.

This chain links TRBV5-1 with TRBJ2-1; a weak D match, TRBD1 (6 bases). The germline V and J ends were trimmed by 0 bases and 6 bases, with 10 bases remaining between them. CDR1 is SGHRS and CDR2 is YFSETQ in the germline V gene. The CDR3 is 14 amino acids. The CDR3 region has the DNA TGCGCCAGCAGCTTGGGACAGGAGACCAATGAGCAGTTCTTC. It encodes CASSLGQETNEQFF.

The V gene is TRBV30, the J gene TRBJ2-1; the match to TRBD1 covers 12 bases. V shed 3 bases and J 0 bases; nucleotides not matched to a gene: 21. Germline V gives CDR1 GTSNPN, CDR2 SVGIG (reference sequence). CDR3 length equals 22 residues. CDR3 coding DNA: TGTGCCTGGAGGTGGGGACAGGGGGCGATCGGGCATAGATTAAGCTCCTACAATGAGCAGTTCTTC. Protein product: CAWRWGQGAIGHRLSSYNEQFF.

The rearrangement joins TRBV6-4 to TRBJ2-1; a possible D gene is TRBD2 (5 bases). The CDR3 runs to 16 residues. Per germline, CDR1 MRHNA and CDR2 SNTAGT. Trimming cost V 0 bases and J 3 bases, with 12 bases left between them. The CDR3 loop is CASSDSGIGNYNEQFF. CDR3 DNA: TGTGCCAGCAGTGACTCCGGGATAGGGAACTACAATGAGCAGTTCTTC.

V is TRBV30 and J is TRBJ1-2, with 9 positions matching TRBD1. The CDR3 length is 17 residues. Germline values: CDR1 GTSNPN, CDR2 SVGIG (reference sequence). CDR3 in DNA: TGTGCAACAGAACAGGGGGCTTTCGGAAATCACAACTATGGCTACACCTTC. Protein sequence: CATEQGAFGNHNYGYTF.

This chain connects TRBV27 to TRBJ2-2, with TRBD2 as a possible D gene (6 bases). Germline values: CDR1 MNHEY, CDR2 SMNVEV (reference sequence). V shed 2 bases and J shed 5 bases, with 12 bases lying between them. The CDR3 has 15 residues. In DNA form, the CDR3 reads TGTGCCAGCAGTTTAGGCGGGACCGGAACCGGGGAGCTGTTTTTT. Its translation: CASSLGGTGTGELFF.

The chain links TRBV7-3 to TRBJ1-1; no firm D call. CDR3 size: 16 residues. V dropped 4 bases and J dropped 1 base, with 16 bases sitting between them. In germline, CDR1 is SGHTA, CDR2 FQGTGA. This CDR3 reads CASSSDGVRGNTEAFF. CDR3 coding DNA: TGTGCCAGCAGCTCGGATGGGGTCCGGGGGAACACTGAAGCTTTCTTT.

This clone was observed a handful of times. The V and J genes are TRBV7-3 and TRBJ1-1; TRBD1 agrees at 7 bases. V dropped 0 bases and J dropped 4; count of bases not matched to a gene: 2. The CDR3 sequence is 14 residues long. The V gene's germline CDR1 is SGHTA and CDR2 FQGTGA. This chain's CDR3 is CASSLTGGGTEAFF. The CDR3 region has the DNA TGTGCCAGCAGCTTAACAGGGGGCGGCACTGAAGCTTTCTTT.

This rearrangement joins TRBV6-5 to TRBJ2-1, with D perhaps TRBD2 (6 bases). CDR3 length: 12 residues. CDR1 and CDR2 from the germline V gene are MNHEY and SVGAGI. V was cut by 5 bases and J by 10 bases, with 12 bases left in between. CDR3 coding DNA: TGTGCCAGCAGTCCTAGCGACGAGGAGCAGTTCTTC. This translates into CASSPSDEEQFF.

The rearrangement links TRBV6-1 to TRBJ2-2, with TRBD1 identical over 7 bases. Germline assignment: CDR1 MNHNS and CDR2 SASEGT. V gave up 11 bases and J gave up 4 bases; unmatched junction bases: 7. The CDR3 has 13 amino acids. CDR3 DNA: TGTGCCGCCCGACAGGGTGGCACCGGGGAGCTGTTTTTT. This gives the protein CAARQGGTGELFF.

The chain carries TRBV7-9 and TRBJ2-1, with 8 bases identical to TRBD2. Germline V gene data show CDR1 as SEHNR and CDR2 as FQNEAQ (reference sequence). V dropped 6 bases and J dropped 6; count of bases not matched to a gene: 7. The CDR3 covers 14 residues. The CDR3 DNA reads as TGTGCCAGCAGTAGCGGGAAAAATTTCAATGAGCAGTTCTTC. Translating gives CASSSGKNFNEQFF.

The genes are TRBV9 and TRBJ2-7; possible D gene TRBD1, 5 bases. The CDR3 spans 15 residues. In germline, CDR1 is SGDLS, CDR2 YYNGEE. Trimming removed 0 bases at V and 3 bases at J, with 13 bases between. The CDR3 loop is CASSVGSRARYEQYF. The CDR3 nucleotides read TGTGCCAGCAGCGTAGGGAGCAGGGCCCGCTACGAGCAGTACTTC.

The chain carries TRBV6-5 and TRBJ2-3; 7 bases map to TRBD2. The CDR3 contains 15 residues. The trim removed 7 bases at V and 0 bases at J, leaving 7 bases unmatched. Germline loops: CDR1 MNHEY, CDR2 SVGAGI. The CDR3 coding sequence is TGTGCCAGCACTTATAGCGGGTCCAGCACAGATACGCAGTATTTT. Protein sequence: CASTYSGSSTDTQYF.

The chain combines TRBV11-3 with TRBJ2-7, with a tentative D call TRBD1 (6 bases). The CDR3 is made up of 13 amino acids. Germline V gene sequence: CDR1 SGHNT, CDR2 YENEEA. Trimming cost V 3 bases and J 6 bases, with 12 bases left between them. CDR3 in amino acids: CASSFSGHSEQYF. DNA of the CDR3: TGTGCCAGCAGCTTTTCGGGACACTCCGAGCAGTACTTC.